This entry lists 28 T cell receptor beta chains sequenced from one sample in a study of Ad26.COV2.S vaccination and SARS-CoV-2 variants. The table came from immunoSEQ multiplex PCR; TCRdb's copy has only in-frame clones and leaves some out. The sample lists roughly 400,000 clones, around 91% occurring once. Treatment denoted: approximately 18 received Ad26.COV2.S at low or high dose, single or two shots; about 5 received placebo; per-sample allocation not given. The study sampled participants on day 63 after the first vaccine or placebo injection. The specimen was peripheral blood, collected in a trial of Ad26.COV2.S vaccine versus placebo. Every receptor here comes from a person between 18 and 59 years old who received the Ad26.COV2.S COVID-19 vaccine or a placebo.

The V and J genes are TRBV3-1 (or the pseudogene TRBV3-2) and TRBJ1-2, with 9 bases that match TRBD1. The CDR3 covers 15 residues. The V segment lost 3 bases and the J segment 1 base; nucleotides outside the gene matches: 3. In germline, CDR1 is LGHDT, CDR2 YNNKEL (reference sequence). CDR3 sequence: CASSQGQGGNYGYTF. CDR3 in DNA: TGTGCCAGCAGCCAGGGACAGGGTGGTAACTATGGCTACACCTTC.

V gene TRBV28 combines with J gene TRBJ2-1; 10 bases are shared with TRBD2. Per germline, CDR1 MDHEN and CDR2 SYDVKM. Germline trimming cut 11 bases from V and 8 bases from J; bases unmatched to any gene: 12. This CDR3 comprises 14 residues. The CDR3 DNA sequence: TGTGCCTCCTACACAGCGGGAGGGCGGGATGAGCAGTTCTTC. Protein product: CASYTAGGRDEQFF.

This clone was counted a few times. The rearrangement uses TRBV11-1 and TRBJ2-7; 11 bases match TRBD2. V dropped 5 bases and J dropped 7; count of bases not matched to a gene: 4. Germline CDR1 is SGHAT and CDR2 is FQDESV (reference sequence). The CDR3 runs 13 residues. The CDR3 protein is CASSHRTSGEQYF. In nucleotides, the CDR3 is TGTGCCAGCAGCCACCGGACTAGCGGGGAGCAGTACTTC. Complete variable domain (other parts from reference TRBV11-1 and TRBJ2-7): EAEVAQSPRYKITEKSQAVAFWCDPISGHATLYWYRQILGQGPELLVQFQDESVVDDSQLPKDRFSAERLKGVDSTLKIQPAELGDSAMYLCASSHRTSGEQYFGPGTRLTVT.

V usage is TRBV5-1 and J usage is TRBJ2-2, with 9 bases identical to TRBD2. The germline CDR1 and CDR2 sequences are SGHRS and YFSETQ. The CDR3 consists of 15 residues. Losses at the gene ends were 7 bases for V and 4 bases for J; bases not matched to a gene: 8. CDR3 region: CASQSLAGSTGELFF. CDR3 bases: TGCGCCAGCCAGAGTCTAGCGGGAAGCACCGGGGAGCTGTTTTTT.

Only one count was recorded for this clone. CDR3 DNA: TGTGCCACTAGTGCAGGGTCTAGTAACTATGGCTACACCTTC. This translates into CATSAGSSNYGYTF. The chain employs TRBV15 and TRBJ1-2, with a possible D match to TRBD1 (5 bases). Between the trimmed V and J ends, which lost 9 bases and 1 base, there was a span of 15 bases. Germline V CDR1 and CDR2: LNHNV, YYDKDF (reference sequence). The CDR3 sequence is 14 residues long.

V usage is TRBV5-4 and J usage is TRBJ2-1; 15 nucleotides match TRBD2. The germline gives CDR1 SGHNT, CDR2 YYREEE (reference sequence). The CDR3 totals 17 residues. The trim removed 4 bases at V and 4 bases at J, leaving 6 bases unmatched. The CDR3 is CASSAPGLAGGYNEQFF. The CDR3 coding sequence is TGTGCCAGCAGCGCCCCGGGACTAGCGGGAGGTTACAATGAGCAGTTCTTC.

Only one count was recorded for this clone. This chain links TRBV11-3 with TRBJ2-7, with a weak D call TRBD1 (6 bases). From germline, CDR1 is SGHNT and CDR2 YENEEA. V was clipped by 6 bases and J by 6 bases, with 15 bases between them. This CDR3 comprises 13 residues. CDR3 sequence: CASSEQGSGEQYF. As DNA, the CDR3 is TGTGCCAGCAGTGAACAGGGTTCGGGCGAGCAGTACTTC. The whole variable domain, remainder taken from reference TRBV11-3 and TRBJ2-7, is EAGVVQSPRYKIIEKKQPVAFWCNPISGHNTLYWYLQNLGQGPELLIRYENEEAVDDSQLPKDRFSAERLKGVDSTLKIQPAELGDSAVYLCASSEQGSGEQYFGPGTRLTVT.

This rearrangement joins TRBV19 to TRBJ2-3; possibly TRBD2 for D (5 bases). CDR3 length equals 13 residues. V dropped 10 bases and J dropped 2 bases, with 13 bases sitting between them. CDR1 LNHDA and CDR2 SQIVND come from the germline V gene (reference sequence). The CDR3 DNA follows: TGTGCCACCCTCGAGGGCTTCACAGATACGCAGTATTTT. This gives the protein CATLEGFTDTQYF.

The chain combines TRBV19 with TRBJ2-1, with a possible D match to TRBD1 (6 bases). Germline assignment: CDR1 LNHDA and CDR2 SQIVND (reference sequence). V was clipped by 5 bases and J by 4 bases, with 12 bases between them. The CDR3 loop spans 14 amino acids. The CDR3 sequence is CASSLLGQYNEQFF. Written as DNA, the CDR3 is TGTGCCAGTAGTCTCCTCGGACAGTACAATGAGCAGTTCTTC.

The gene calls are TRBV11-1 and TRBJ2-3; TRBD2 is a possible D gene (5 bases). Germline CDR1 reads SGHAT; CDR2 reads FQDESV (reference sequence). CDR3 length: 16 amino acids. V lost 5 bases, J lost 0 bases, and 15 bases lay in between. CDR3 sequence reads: CASSPQLAASTDTQYF. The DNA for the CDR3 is TGTGCCAGCAGCCCCCAGCTAGCAGCTAGCACAGATACGCAGTATTTT.

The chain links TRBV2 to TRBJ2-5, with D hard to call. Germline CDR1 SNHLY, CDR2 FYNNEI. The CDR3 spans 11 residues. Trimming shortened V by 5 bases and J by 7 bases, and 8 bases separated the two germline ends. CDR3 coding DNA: TGTGCCAGCAGTCTGCGAGGGACCCAGTACTTC. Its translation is CASSLRGTQYF.

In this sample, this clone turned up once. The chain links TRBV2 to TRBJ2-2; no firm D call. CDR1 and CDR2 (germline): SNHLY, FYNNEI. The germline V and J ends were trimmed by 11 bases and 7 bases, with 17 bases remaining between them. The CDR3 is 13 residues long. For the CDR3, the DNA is TGTGCCGGAATGAACATTCTGGGCGGGGAGCTGTTTTTT. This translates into CAGMNILGGELFF.

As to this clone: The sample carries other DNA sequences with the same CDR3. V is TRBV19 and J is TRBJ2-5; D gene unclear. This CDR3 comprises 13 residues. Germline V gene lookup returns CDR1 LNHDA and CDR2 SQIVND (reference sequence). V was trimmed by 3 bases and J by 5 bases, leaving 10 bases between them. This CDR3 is CASSIRVRETQYF. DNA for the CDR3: TGTGCCAGTAGTATCCGGGTAAGGGAGACCCAGTACTTC.

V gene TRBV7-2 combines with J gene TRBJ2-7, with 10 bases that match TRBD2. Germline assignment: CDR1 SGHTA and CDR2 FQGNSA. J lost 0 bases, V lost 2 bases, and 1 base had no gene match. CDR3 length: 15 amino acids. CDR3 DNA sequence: TGTGCCAGCAGCTTATCTAGCGGGAGCTCCTACGAGCAGTACTTC. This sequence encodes CASSLSSGSSYEQYF.

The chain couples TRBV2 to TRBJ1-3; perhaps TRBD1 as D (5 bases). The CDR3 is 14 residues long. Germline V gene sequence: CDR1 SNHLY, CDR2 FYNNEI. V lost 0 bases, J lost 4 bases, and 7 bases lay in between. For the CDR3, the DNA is TGTGCCAGCAGTGAAGCGGGGCAGGGAAACACCATATATTTT. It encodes CASSEAGQGNTIYF.

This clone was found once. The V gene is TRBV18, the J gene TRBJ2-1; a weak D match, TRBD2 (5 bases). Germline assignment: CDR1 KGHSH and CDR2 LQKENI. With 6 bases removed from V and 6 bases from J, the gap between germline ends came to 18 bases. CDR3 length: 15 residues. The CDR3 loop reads CASSSVASTANEQFF. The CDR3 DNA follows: TGTGCCAGCTCGTCTGTAGCGTCAACTGCCAATGAGCAGTTCTTC.

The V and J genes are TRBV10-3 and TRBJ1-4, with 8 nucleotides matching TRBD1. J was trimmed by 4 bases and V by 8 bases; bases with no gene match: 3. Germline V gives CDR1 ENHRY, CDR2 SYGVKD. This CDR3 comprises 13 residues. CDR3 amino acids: CAIGQGGNEKLFF. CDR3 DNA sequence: TGTGCCATCGGACAGGGTGGTAATGAAAAACTGTTTTTT.

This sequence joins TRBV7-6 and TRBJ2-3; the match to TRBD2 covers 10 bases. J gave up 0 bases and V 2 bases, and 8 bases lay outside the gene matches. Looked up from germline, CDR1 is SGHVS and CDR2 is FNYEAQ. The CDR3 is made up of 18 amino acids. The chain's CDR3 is CASSLYEAGGPSTDTQYF. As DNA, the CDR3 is TGTGCCAGCAGCTTATATGAAGCGGGAGGGCCTAGCACAGATACGCAGTATTTT.

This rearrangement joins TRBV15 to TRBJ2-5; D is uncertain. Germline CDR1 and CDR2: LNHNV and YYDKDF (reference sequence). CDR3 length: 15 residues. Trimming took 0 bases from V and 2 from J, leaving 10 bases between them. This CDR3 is CATSRDIGPQETQYF. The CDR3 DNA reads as TGTGCCACCAGCAGAGATATCGGGCCACAAGAGACCCAGTACTTC.

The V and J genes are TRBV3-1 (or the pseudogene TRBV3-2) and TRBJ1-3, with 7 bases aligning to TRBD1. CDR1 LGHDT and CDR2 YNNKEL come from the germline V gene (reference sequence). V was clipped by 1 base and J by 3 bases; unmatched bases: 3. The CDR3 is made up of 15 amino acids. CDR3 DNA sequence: TGTGCCAGCAGCCAAGTGGGACAGCGTGGAAACACCATATATTTT. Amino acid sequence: CASSQVGQRGNTIYF.

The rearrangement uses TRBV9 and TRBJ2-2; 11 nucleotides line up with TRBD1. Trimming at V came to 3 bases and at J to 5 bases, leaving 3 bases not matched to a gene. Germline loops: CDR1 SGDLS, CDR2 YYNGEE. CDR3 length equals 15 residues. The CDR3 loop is CASSGGQGATGELFF. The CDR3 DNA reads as TGTGCCAGCAGCGGCGGACAGGGGGCGACCGGGGAGCTGTTTTTT.

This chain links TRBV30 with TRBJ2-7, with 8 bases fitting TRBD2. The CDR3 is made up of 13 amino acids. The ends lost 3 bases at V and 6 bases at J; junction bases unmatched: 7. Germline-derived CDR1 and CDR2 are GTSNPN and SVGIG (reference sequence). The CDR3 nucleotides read TGTGCCTGGAGAGGAAGCGGGAGTCGCGAGCAGTACTTC. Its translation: CAWRGSGSREQYF.

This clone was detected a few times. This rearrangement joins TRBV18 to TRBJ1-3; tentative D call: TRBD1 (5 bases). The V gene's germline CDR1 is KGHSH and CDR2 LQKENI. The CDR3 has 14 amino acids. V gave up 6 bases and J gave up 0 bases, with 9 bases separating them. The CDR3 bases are TGTGCCAGCTCGGGGGAGCGCTCTGGAAACACCATATATTTT. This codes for CASSGERSGNTIYF.

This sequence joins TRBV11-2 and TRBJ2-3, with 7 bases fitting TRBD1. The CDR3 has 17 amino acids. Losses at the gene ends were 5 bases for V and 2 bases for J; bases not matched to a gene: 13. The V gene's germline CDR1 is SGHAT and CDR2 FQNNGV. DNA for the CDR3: TGTGCCAGCAGCCCCAGAAGGCAGGGGGAAGTCACAGATACGCAGTATTTT. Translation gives CASSPRRQGEVTDTQYF. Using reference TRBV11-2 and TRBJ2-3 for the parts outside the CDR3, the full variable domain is EAGVAQSPRYKIIEKRQSVAFWCNPISGHATLYWYQQILGQGPKLLIQFQNNGVVDDSQLPKDRFSAERLKGVDSTLKIQPAKLEDSAVYLCASSPRRQGEVTDTQYFGPGTRLTVL.

CDR3 amino acids: CASSSLGPQHF. The CDR3 DNA reads TGTGCCAGCAGTTCCCTGGGGCCCCAGCATTTT. The chain combines TRBV28 with TRBJ1-5; D unclear. The length of the CDR3 is 11 residues. From germline, CDR1 is MDHEN and CDR2 SYDVKM. Between the trimmed V and J ends, which lost 4 bases and 9 bases, there was a span of 7 bases. Full variable domain (missing parts from reference TRBV28 and TRBJ1-5): DVKVTQSSRYLVKRTGEKVFLECVQDMDHENMFWYRQDPGLGLRLIYFSYDVKMKEKGDIPEGYSVSREKKERFSLILESASTNQTSMYLCASSSLGPQHFGDGTRLSIL.

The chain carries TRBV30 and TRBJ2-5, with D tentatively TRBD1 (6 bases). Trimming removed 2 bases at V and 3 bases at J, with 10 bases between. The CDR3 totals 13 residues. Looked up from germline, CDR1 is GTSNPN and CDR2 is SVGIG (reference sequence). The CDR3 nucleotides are TGTGCCTGGAGTCTGAACAGGGAAGAGACCCAGTACTTC. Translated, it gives CAWSLNREETQYF.

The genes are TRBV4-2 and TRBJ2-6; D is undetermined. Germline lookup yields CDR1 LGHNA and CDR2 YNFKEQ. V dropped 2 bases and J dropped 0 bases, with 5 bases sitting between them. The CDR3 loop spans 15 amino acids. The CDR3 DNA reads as TGTGCCAGCAGCCAAACGGACTCTGGGGCCAACGTCCTGACTTTC. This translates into CASSQTDSGANVLTF.

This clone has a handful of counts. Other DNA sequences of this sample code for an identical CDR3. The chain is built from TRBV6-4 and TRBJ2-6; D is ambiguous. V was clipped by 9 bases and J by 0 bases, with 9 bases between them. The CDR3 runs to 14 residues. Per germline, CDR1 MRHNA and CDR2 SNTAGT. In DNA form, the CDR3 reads TGTGCCAGTCGACTCAGCTCTGGGGCCAACGTCCTGACTTTC. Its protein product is CASRLSSGANVLTF.